The entry below gives a single T cell receptor beta chain sequence along with its context. Its antigen is not known. These data are taken from a study of cytomegalovirus exposure and HLA in healthy donors. Regarding the study as a whole: The dataset shows that most TCR sequences were rare, while some public TCRs occurred in many donors. Serostatus for CMV was the only available immune exposure information. Fewer N-insertions than the roughly 670-donor mean were reportedly shown by an Asian-associated ancestry cluster in a later analysis.

Use of 60 Vbeta and 13 Jbeta primers characterized the PCR. Data came from immunoSEQ multiplex PCR; TCRdb stores just in-frame clones and leaves some out. Of about 110,000 clones detected, around four fifths appear once; the ten largest clones hold about 7.7%. The CDR3 is 11 residues long. Between the trimmed V and J ends, which lost 5 bases and 9 bases, there was a span of 10 bases. Germline V CDR1 and CDR2: MNHEY, SVGAGI. This chain joins TRBV6-5 and TRBJ2-5; a possible D gene is TRBD2 (6 bases). This receptor was identified in a woman in her forties or fifties in good health and CMV-seropositive. Sequences were obtained from PBMCs. CDR3 residues: CASSNWGAQYF. The CDR3 coding sequence is TGTGCCAGCAGTAACTGGGGGGCCCAGTACTTC.